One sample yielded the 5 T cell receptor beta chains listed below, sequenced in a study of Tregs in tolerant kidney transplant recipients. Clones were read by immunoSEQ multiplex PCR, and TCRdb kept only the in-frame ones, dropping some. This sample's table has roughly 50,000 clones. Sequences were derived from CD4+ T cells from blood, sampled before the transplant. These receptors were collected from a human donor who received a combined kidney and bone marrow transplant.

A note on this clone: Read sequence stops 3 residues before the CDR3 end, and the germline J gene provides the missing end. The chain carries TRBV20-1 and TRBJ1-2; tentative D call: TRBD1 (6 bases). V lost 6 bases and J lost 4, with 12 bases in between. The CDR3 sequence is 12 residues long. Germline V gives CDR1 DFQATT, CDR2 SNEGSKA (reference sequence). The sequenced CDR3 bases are TGCAGTGCGGGGGGGCAAGTCTATGGC. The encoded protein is CSAGGQVYG. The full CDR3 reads CSAGGQVYGYTF.

The DNA read from the CDR3 is TGCAGTGCTAGAGCGACAGGGAGTTGGAATCAGCCC. This gives the protein CSARATGSWNQP. The full CDR3 is CSARATGSWNQPQHF. The V call is TRBV20-1, the J call TRBJ1-5; 7 positions match TRBD1. The CDR3 end is not reached by the read, which stops 3 residues before it; the germline J gene fills it in. CDR1 DFQATT and CDR2 SNEGSKA come from the germline V gene (reference sequence). The J segment lost 4 bases and the V segment lost 1 base, leaving 7 bases of the junction unmatched. The CDR3 spans 15 residues.

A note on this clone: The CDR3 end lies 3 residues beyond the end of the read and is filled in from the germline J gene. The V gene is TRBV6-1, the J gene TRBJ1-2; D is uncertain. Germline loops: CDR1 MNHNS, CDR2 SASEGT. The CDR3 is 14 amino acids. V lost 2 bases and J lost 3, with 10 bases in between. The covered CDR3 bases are TGTGCCAGCAGTGAAAGGGTATCCGACTATGGC. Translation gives CASSERVSDYG. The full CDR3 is CASSERVSDYGYTF.

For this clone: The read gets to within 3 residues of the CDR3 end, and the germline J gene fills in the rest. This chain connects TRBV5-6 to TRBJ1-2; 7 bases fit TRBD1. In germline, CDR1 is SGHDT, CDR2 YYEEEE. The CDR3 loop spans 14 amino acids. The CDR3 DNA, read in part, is TGTGCCAGCATCTATGGGGTAGCGACAGGGCGA. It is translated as CASIYGVATGR. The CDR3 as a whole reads CASIYGVATGRYTF. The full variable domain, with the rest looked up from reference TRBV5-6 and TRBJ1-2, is DAGVTQSPTHLIKTRGQQVTLRCSPKSGHDTVSWYQQALGQGPQFIFQYYEEEERQRGNFPDRFSGHQFPNYSSELNVNALLLGDSALYLCASIYGVATGRYTFGSGTRLTVV.

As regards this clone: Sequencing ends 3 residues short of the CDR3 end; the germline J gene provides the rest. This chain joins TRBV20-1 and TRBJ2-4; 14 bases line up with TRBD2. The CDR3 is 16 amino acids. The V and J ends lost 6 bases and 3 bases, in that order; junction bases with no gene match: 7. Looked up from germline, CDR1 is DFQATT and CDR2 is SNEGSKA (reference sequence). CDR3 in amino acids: CSAPGLAGVLKNIQYF. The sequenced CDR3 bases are TGCAGTGCCCCGGGACTAGCGGGAGTTCTCAAAAACATT.